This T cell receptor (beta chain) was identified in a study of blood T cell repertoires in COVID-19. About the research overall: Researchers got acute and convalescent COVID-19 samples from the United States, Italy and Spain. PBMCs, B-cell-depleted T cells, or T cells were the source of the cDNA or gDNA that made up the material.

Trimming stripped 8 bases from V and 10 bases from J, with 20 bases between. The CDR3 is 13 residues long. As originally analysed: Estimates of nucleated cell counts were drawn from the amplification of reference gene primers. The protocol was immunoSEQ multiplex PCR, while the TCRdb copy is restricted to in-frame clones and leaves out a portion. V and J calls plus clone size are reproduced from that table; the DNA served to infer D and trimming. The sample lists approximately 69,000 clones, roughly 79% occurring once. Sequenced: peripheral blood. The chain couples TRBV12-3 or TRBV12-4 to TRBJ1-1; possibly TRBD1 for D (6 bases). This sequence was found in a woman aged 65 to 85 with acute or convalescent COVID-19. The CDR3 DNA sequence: TGTGCCAGCGGGGGCACAGGGTTTTCGACAGCTTTCTTT. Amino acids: CASGGTGFSTAFF.